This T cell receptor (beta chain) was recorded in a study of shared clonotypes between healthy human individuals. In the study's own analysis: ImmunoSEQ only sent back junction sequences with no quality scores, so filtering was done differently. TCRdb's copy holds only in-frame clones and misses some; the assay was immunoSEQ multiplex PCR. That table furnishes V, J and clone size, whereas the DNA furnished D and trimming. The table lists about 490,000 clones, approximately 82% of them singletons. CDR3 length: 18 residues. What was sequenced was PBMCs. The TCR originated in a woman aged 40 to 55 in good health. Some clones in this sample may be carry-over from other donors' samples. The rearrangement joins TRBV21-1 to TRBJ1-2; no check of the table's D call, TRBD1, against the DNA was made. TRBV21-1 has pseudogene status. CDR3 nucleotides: TGTGCCAGCAGCAAAGTGATAAGGGTGAGGACAAATAACTATGGCTACACCTTC. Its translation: CASSKVIRVRTNNYGYTF.